What follows describes a single T cell receptor beta chain. The target antigen is unknown. This specimen comes from a study of cytomegalovirus exposure and HLA in healthy donors. Findings of the study overall: In most subjects, TCR beta sequences reportedly gave accurate predictions of HLA-A and HLA-B alleles.

PCR was performed using 60 Vbeta and 13 Jbeta primers. This table comes from immunoSEQ multiplex PCR, and its TCRdb copy is limited to in-frame clones, with some not included. The repertoire consists of approximately 140,000 clones, with about four fifths occurring once and the leading ten covering 3.5% to 4.5%. Trimming took off 0 bases at V and 2 bases at J, with 7 bases between the two ends. Looked up from germline, CDR1 is SGHTA and CDR2 is FQGNSA. This CDR3 is built from 14 residues. The J gene is TRBJ1-1, the V gene TRBV7-2; weak D call: TRBD1 (5 bases). This receptor was obtained from a human donor in good health. What was sequenced was PBMCs. The CDR3 loop is CASSLAGGNTEAFF. The CDR3 region has the DNA TGTGCCAGCAGCTTAGCGGGGGGTAACACTGAAGCTTTCTTT.